Listed below are T cell receptor beta chains from one sample, sequenced in a study of technical replicates of blood from a few donors. Sequenced by immunoSEQ multiplex PCR; TCRdb stores in-frame clones only, minus some. The sample has roughly 50,000 clones; just under 95% are singletons. Sequencing was performed on PBMCs. These receptors came from a human donor in good health. Some clones in this sample may be carry-over from other donors' samples. The CDR3 runs from the conserved cysteine through the conserved F or W. A D gene is named only where the DNA matches it firmly.

v_gene	j_gene	d_gene	CDR3aa	CDR3nt
TRBV18	TRBJ2-7	-	CASSPNRDEQYF	TGTGCCAGCTCGCCCAACAGGGACGAGCAGTACTTC
TRBV5-6	TRBJ1-2	-	CASSSPGVSGYTF	TGTGCCAGCAGCTCGCCGGGAGTTAGTGGCTACACCTTC
TRBV6-1	TRBJ1-1	-	CASSDMNTEAFF	TGTGCCAGCAGTGACATGAACACTGAAGCTTTCTTT
TRBV7-8	TRBJ1-2	-	CASSPLGLTDLYGYTF	TGTGCCAGCAGCCCCCTGGGCTTAACTGACCTCTATGGCTACACCTTC
TRBV29-1	TRBJ1-2	-	CSVFDRTLANYGYTF	TGCAGCGTTTTCGACAGGACCTTAGCTAACTATGGCTACACCTTC
TRBV2	TRBJ2-2	TRBD1	CASRQRQGADTGELFF	TGTGCCAGCAGGCAAAGACAGGGGGCGGACACCGGGGAGCTGTTTTTT
TRBV4-2	TRBJ2-3	TRBD2	CASSSRGGGEADTQYF	TGTGCCAGCAGCTCCCGGGGGGGTGGGGAGGCAGATACGCAGTATTTT
TRBV7-3	TRBJ1-1	-	CASSPTTVTEAFF	TGTGCCAGCAGCCCGACGACAGTCACTGAAGCTTTCTTT
TRBV18	TRBJ2-7	-	CASSREYEQYF	TGTGCCAGCTCTCGGGAGTACGAGCAGTACTTC
TRBV7-3	TRBJ1-1	TRBD1	CASSLTGGWTEAFF	TGTGCCAGCAGCTTAACAGGGGGCTGGACTGAAGCTTTCTTT
TRBV7-9	TRBJ2-7	-	CASSTRGQTYEQYF	TGTGCCAGCAGCACTCGAGGACAGACCTACGAGCAGTACTTC
TRBV19	TRBJ2-3	TRBD1	CASRDGQGNTDTQYF	TGTGCCAGTAGGGACGGACAGGGGAACACAGATACGCAGTATTTT
TRBV10-3	TRBJ2-5	TRBD2	CAISEPPGRSGGQETQYF	TGTGCCATCAGTGAACCCCCGGGACGGTCGGGGGGCCAAGAGACCCAGTACTTC
TRBV7-2	TRBJ2-7	TRBD2	CASSPRTSGGNEQYF	TGTGCCAGCAGCCCAAGGACTAGCGGGGGTAACGAGCAGTACTTC
TRBV2	TRBJ2-7	TRBD2	CASSGLAGGGEQYF	TGTGCCAGCAGTGGACTAGCGGGAGGTGGAGAGCAGTACTTC